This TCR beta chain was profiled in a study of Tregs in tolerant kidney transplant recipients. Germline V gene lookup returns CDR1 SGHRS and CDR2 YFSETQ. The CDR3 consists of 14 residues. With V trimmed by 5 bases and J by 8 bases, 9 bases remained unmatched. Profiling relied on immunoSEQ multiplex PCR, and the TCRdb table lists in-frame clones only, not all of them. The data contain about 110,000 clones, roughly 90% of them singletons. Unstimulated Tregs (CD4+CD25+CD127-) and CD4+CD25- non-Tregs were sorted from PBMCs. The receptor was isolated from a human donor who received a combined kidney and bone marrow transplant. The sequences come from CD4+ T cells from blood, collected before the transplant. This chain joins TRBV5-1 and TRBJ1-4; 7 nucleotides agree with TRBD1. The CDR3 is CASSTTGVEEKLFF. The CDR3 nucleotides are TGCGCCAGCAGTACTACAGGGGTGGAAGAAAAACTGTTTTTT.